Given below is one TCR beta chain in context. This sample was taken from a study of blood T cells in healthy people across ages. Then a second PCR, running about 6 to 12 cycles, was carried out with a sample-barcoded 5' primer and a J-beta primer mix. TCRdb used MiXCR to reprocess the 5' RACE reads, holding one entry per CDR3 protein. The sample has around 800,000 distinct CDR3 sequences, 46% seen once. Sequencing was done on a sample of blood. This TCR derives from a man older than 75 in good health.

CDR3 sequence reads: CASSLEGGTEETQYF. CDR3 DNA: TGTGCCAGCAGCCTTGAGGGCGGGACGGAAGAGACCCAGTACTTC. The gene calls are TRBV5-6 and TRBJ2-5, with a weak D call TRBD2 (6 bases). The CDR3 is 15 amino acids. V lost 4 bases and J lost 3, with 16 bases in between. Germline V gene data show CDR1 as SGHDT and CDR2 as YYEEEE.